The 23 T cell receptor beta chains in this list originate from one sample, sequenced in a study of T cell changes during pregnancy in multiple sclerosis. The assay was immunoSEQ multiplex PCR, and TCRdb's table has in-frame clones only and misses some. The repertoire holds 50,000 to 65,000 clones, with about 94% as singletons. Material: CD8+ T cells from peripheral blood mononuclear cells, obtained in the second trimester of pregnancy. These receptors originate from a female donor with multiple sclerosis, enrolled in a pregnancy study.

This chain's CDR3 is CASGLDRGQGETQYF. CDR3 sequence (DNA): TGTGCTAGTGGTTTGGACAGGGGGCAGGGCGAGACCCAGTACTTC. V and J are TRBV12-5 and TRBJ2-5, with 9 bases lining up with TRBD1. Unmatched junction bases numbered 5, after V lost 1 base and J lost 5 bases. The CDR3 length is 15 residues. The germline V gene has CDR1 LGHNT and CDR2 FRNRAP. The full variable domain, in which reference TRBV12-5 and TRBJ2-5 provide the parts outside the CDR3, is DARVTQTPRHKVTEMGQEVTMRCQPILGHNTVFWYRQTMMQGLELLAYFRNRAPLDDSGMPKDRFSAEMPDATLATLKIQPSEPRDSAVYFCASGLDRGQGETQYFGPGTRLLVL.

The rearrangement links TRBV5-6 to TRBJ2-7; D may be TRBD1 (5 bases). The V end was cut by 0 bases, the J end by 2 bases, with 9 bases between. The CDR3 has 14 amino acids. Germline V gene data show CDR1 as SGHDT and CDR2 as YYEEEE. CDR3 DNA: TGTGCCAGCAGCTTGGGACAGCGAACCTACGAGCAGTACTTC. The encoded protein is CASSLGQRTYEQYF.

J is TRBJ2-7 and V is TRBV5-4; 7 bases fit TRBD2. This CDR3 contains 14 residues. Germline loops: CDR1 SGHNT, CDR2 YYREEE (reference sequence). The V gene end was trimmed by 3 bases and the J gene end by 4 bases; junction bases not matched to a gene: 7. CDR3 nucleotide sequence: TGTGCCAGCAGCTGGGCTAGCGGTTCGTACGAGCAGTACTTC. This encodes CASSWASGSYEQYF.

The chain links TRBV27 to TRBJ2-3; 13 bases are a match to TRBD2. Germline V CDR1 and CDR2: MNHEY, SMNVEV (reference sequence). The trim removed 6 bases at V and 2 bases at J, leaving 5 bases unmatched. The CDR3 is 16 residues long. Written as DNA, the CDR3 is TGTGCCAGCAGCTGGACTAGCGGGAGTTTCACAGATACGCAGTATTTT. It yields the protein CASSWTSGSFTDTQYF.

The CDR3 DNA sequence: TGTGCCACCTCCCTGACAGGGATCCCCACAGATACGCAGTATTTT. Its protein product is CATSLTGIPTDTQYF. V usage is TRBV19 and J usage is TRBJ2-3, with TRBD1 identical over 7 bases. The germline CDR1 and CDR2 sequences are LNHDA and SQIVND (reference sequence). Germline trimming cut 10 bases from V and 2 bases from J; bases unmatched to any gene: 12. This CDR3 is built from 15 residues.

This clone showed up just once. The J gene is TRBJ2-3, the V gene TRBV19, with no clear D. The CDR3 covers 14 residues. Germline CDR1 LNHDA, CDR2 SQIVND (reference sequence). V was shortened by 1 base and J by 5 bases, with 10 bases between the two germline ends. CDR3 bases: TGTGCCAGTAGTATAGGAGGCGGTATAGATACGCAGTATTTT. Amino acid sequence: CASSIGGGIDTQYF. The full variable domain, in which reference TRBV19 and TRBJ2-3 provide the parts outside the CDR3, is DGGITQSPKYLFRKEGQNVTLSCEQNLNHDAMYWYRQDPGQGLRLIYYSQIVNDFQKGDIAEGYSVSREKKESFPLTVTSAQKNPTAFYLCASSIGGGIDTQYFGPGTRLTVL.

V and J are TRBV27 and TRBJ2-3; TRBD1 agrees at 9 bases. Per the germline V gene, CDR1 is MNHEY and CDR2 is SMNVEV (reference sequence). The CDR3 loop spans 15 amino acids. V shed 5 bases, J shed 2 bases, and the junction held 5 bases outside the gene matches. The CDR3 here is CASSPGTGYTDTQYF. The DNA for the CDR3 is TGTGCCAGCAGTCCGGGGACAGGGTACACAGATACGCAGTATTTT.

The chain links TRBV27 to TRBJ2-5, with TRBD1 identical over 9 bases. Germline loops: CDR1 MNHEY, CDR2 SMNVEV (reference sequence). V lost 7 bases to trimming and J lost 5 bases; unmatched junction nucleotides: 11. This CDR3 has 15 residues. The DNA of the CDR3 is TGTGCCAGCAATACCCTGACAGGGGGTGACGAGACCCAGTACTTC. Encoded protein: CASNTLTGGDETQYF.

J is TRBJ1-1 and V is TRBV7-9, with 9 bases that match TRBD1. Trimming at V came to 1 base and at J to 5 bases, leaving 5 bases not matched to a gene. The length of the CDR3 is 15 residues. CDR1 and CDR2 from the germline V gene are SEHNR and FQNEAQ (reference sequence). The CDR3 DNA reads TGTGCCAGCAGCTTAGACAGGGGGCTCTGGACTGAAGCTTTCTTT. This gives the protein CASSLDRGLWTEAFF.

CDR3 coding DNA: TGTGCCAGCAGGTATCCGGGACAGGGGATGACAGATACGCAGTATTTT. The encoded protein is CASRYPGQGMTDTQYF. The rearrangement uses TRBV7-6 and TRBJ2-3; 10 bases are a match to TRBD1. CDR3 size: 16 residues. J lost 3 bases, V lost 6 bases, and 9 bases had no gene match. Germline V gene lookup returns CDR1 SGHVS and CDR2 FNYEAQ.

This chain connects TRBV7-6 to TRBJ1-2; D is perhaps TRBD1 (5 bases). V lost 1 base to trimming and J lost 3 bases, with 15 bases between them. The CDR3 extends over 16 amino acids. Germline CDR1 and CDR2: SGHVS and FNYEAQ. The CDR3 region is CASSLDPGRIDYGYTF. The CDR3 coding sequence is TGTGCCAGCAGCTTAGATCCAGGGAGGATCGACTATGGCTACACCTTC. The entire variable domain, with the rest obtained from reference TRBV7-6 and TRBJ1-2, is as follows: GAGVSQSPRYKVTKRGQDVALRCDPISGHVSLYWYRQALGQGPEFLTYFNYEAQQDKSGLPNDRFSAERPEGSISTLTIQRTEQRDSAMYRCASSLDPGRIDYGYTFGSGTRLTVV.

The chain combines TRBV5-6 with TRBJ2-7; D possibly corresponds to TRBD2 (5 bases). CDR1 and CDR2 from the germline V gene are SGHDT and YYEEEE. The CDR3 runs 13 residues. The V end was cut by 2 bases, the J end by 0 bases, with 6 bases between. CDR3 residues: CASSFGDSYEQYF. The CDR3 DNA reads TGTGCCAGCAGCTTCGGGGACTCCTACGAGCAGTACTTC. The variable domain in full, completed from reference TRBV5-6 and TRBJ2-7, reads DAGVTQSPTHLIKTRGQQVTLRCSPKSGHDTVSWYQQALGQGPQFIFQYYEEEERQRGNFPDRFSGHQFPNYSSELNVNALLLGDSALYLCASSFGDSYEQYFGPGTRLTVT.

The rearrangement joins TRBV27 to TRBJ2-7, with a tentative D call TRBD2 (5 bases). The V end was cut by 5 bases, the J end by 7 bases, with 12 bases between. Germline CDR1 is MNHEY and CDR2 is SMNVEV (reference sequence). The CDR3 runs 12 residues. The DNA of the CDR3 is TGTGCCAGCAGTAGCCCGAGGAGGGAGCAGTACTTC. This translates into CASSSPRREQYF.

This clone was seen a handful of times. The chain has TRBV12-5 and TRBJ2-2, with D possibly TRBD2 on 5 matching bases. There are 14 residues in the CDR3. V lost 0 bases and J lost 5, with 7 bases in between. Germline CDR1 LGHNT, CDR2 FRNRAP. The CDR3 here is CASGLVQRTGELFF. The CDR3 nucleotides are TGTGCTAGTGGTTTGGTACAGCGGACCGGGGAGCTGTTTTTT.

This clone has just one count. The rearrangement links TRBV7-8 to TRBJ2-2; 10 nucleotides line up with TRBD2. The germline CDR1 and CDR2 sequences are SGHVS and FQNEAQ. V lost 5 bases and J lost 1; bases outside the gene matches: 10. The CDR3 covers 18 residues. The CDR3 here is CASSRGLAGVWNTGELFF. The CDR3 nucleotides read TGTGCCAGCAGCCGCGGCCTAGCGGGAGTGTGGAACACCGGGGAGCTGTTTTTT.

J is TRBJ1-1 and V is TRBV6-1; D gene unclear. Between the trimmed V and J ends, which lost 3 bases and 0 bases, there was a span of 17 bases. The CDR3 extends over 17 amino acids. CDR1 and CDR2 (germline): MNHNS, SASEGT. The CDR3 region is CASSDLPERGMNTEAFF. Here the CDR3 DNA reads TGTGCCAGCAGTGACCTACCCGAAAGAGGGATGAACACTGAAGCTTTCTTT.

The rearrangement joins TRBV27 to TRBJ2-3, with D perhaps TRBD1 (6 bases). CDR1 and CDR2 (germline): MNHEY, SMNVEV (reference sequence). This CDR3 contains 16 residues. Between the trimmed V and J ends, which lost 2 bases and 6 bases, there was a span of 18 bases. The CDR3 loop reads CASSLRQGPSVDTQYF. CDR3 nucleotide sequence: TGTGCCAGCAGTTTACGCCAGGGGCCCAGCGTGGATACGCAGTATTTT.

V gene TRBV13 combines with J gene TRBJ2-3; 12 bases are a match to TRBD2. CDR1 and CDR2 (germline): PRHDT, FYEKMQ (reference sequence). This CDR3 is 16 amino acids long. The V and J ends lost 4 bases and 2 bases, in that order; junction bases with no gene match: 4. CDR3 sequence reads: CASSSRTSGNTDTQYF. The CDR3 DNA reads as TGTGCCAGCAGCTCAAGGACTAGCGGGAACACAGATACGCAGTATTTT.

J is TRBJ2-1 and V is TRBV5-1, with TRBD1 identical over 9 bases. The V and J ends lost 4 bases and 0 bases, in that order; junction bases with no gene match: 2. Germline CDR1 and CDR2: SGHRS and YFSETQ. This CDR3 contains 15 residues. The chain's CDR3 is CASSTTGGSYNEQFF. Written as DNA, the CDR3 is TGCGCCAGCAGCACGACAGGGGGCTCCTACAATGAGCAGTTCTTC. The whole variable domain, filled in from reference TRBV5-1 and TRBJ2-1, reads KAGVTQTPRYLIKTRGQQVTLSCSPISGHRSVSWYQQTPGQGLQFLFEYFSETQRNKGNFPGRFSGRQFSNSRSEMNVSTLELGDSALYLCASSTTGGSYNEQFFGPGTRLTVL.

This chain links TRBV4-1 with TRBJ2-7, with 12 positions matching TRBD2. V lost 3 bases and J lost 5; bases outside the gene matches: 8. The CDR3 length is 16 residues. CDR1 and CDR2 (germline): MGHRA, YSYEKL. CDR3 in DNA: TGCGCCAGCAGCCAGGCGGGACTAGCGGGCGCCAACGAGCAGTACTTC. This codes for CASSQAGLAGANEQYF.

Comment on this clone: Different DNA sequences within this sample yield the same CDR3. The chain is built from TRBV5-1 and TRBJ1-2; 9 bases match TRBD1. The CDR3 covers 15 residues. Germline trimming cut 4 bases from V and 5 bases from J; bases unmatched to any gene: 9. Germline-derived CDR1 and CDR2 are SGHRS and YFSETQ. The CDR3 reads CASSPEGQGYYGYTF. The CDR3 DNA is TGCGCCAGCAGCCCGGAGGGACAGGGTTATTATGGCTACACCTTC.

The chain combines TRBV30 with TRBJ1-5; D is perhaps TRBD1 (5 bases). The length of the CDR3 is 14 residues. Trimming shortened V by 0 bases and J by 6 bases, and 12 bases separated the two germline ends. Germline loops: CDR1 GTSNPN, CDR2 SVGIG (reference sequence). DNA for the CDR3: TGTGCCTGGAGTGTAGAGGCAGGGTCTCAGCCCCAGCATTTT. Amino acid sequence: CAWSVEAGSQPQHF.

The chain uses TRBV5-1 and TRBJ2-1; 7 bases map to TRBD1. This CDR3 has 16 residues. Germline V gene sequence: CDR1 SGHRS, CDR2 YFSETQ. Trimming at V came to 0 bases and at J to 5 bases, leaving 8 bases not matched to a gene. The CDR3 reads CASSLAIVGTDNEQFF. The CDR3 nucleotides read TGCGCCAGCAGCTTGGCAATAGTGGGGACAGACAATGAGCAGTTCTTC. Combining the CDR3 with reference TRBV5-1 and TRBJ2-1 gives the whole variable domain KAGVTQTPRYLIKTRGQQVTLSCSPISGHRSVSWYQQTPGQGLQFLFEYFSETQRNKGNFPGRFSGRQFSNSRSEMNVSTLELGDSALYLCASSLAIVGTDNEQFFGPGTRLTVL.